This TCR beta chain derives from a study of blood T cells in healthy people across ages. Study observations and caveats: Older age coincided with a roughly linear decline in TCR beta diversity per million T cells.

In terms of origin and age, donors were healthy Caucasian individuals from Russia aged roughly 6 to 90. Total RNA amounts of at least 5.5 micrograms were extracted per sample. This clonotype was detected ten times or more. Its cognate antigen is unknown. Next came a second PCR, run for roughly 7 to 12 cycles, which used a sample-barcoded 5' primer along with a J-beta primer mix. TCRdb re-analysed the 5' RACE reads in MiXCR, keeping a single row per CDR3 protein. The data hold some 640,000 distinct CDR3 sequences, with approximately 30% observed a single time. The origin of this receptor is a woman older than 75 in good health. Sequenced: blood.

The DNA of the CDR3 is TGTGCCTGGGGCACGACTAGCGGGGGGCCCAATGAGCAGTTCTTC. This encodes CAWGTTSGGPNEQFF. The chain links TRBV30 to TRBJ2-1; TRBD2 aligns across 13 bases. The length of the CDR3 is 15 residues. In germline, CDR1 is GTSNPN, CDR2 SVGIG (reference sequence). V was pared by 5 bases and J by 6 bases, with 7 bases of the junction left unmatched.